Listed below are T cell receptor beta chains from one sample, sequenced in a study of blood T cell repertoires in COVID-19. Repertoires were generated with immunoSEQ multiplex PCR, while TCRdb's copy carries only in-frame clones and drops some. The sample shows about 170,000 clones, roughly nine tenths of them seen only once. The source material was peripheral blood. The receptors shown here come from a woman aged 60 to 75 with COVID-19, enrolled during active disease. The CDR3 runs from the conserved cysteine through the conserved F or W. The order of the fields is V gene, J gene, CDR3 protein.

TRBV10-3	TRBJ2-1	CAIRGLAGGQDYNEQFF
TRBV5-1	TRBJ2-7	CASSLSGRAATYEQYF
TRBV4-3	TRBJ2-1	CASSRKRRSEQFF
TRBV19	TRBJ1-3	CASSYGGQSGNTIYF
TRBV28	TRBJ1-5	CASSSPDRGGRQPQHF
TRBV7-2	TRBJ2-4	CASSKQGAVNIQYF
TRBV15	TRBJ2-2	CATSRGGLAGDSGELFF
TRBV7-8	TRBJ2-7	CASSFDTGTGDYEQYF
TRBV5-4	TRBJ2-7	CASSGGQGYSYEQYF
TRBV3-1/TRBV3-2	TRBJ2-1	CASSQGLAGYNEQFF
TRBV28	TRBJ2-5	CASSLALAGGETQYF
TRBV3-1/TRBV3-2	TRBJ1-2	CASSREGNYGYTF
TRBV7-9	TRBJ2-1	CASSLDGKVGEQFF
TRBV19	TRBJ1-5	CASSYRGDINQPQHF
TRBV4-1	TRBJ2-6	CASSHVQGWSGANVLTF
TRBV5-6	TRBJ2-1	CASSFGTRHNEQFF
TRBV7-9	TRBJ2-7	CASSPPPIYEQYF
TRBV7-2	TRBJ2-3	CASSRTSGRTDTQYF
TRBV19	TRBJ1-2	CASSSTDRNYGYTF
TRBV12-3/TRBV12-4	TRBJ2-2	CASRGGAGELFF
TRBV7-9	TRBJ2-5	CASSLGSGQEETQYF
TRBV19	TRBJ2-7	CASAEAQGAASEQYF
TRBV28	TRBJ1-2	CASSLLGYGYTF
TRBV5-1	TRBJ1-2	CASSLTVTDGYTF
TRBV6-5	TRBJ1-2	CASSRQGANYGYTF
TRBV3-1/TRBV3-2	TRBJ1-5	CASSQGRALNQPQHF
TRBV11-2	TRBJ2-7	CASSFSPGQGSYEQYF
TRBV6-5	TRBJ1-2	CASSPAGTGGYGYTF
TRBV19	TRBJ1-3	CASAGGGGNTIYF
TRBV7-2	TRBJ2-1	CASSPRGLAGVGLGNEQFF
TRBV6-2/TRBV6-3	TRBJ2-2	CASSPLYLLTTGAGELFF
TRBV7-3	TRBJ2-3	CASSSSGRADTQYF
TRBV13	TRBJ1-1	CASSLSGIEAFF
TRBV28	TRBJ2-4	CATSWAGGAKNIQYF
TRBV7-8	TRBJ2-5	CASSLETTGAGETQYF
TRBV2	TRBJ1-5	CASSGRARQPQHF
TRBV15	TRBJ2-1	CATSRRLAGGPYNEQFF
TRBV19	TRBJ2-7	CASSDTLLVPEQYF
TRBV19	TRBJ1-2	CASSIGDRGTF
TRBV6-5	TRBJ2-1	CASSPTSGGYNEQFF
TRBV4-2	TRBJ1-1	CASSPQRTEAFF
TRBV6-1	TRBJ2-3	CASSGGTTRITDTQYF
TRBV6-5	TRBJ1-1	CASSFDRGPTEAFF
TRBV5-1	TRBJ1-6	CASSRERSGSPLHF
TRBV30	TRBJ1-1	CAWSRRVRLLDFF
TRBV2	TRBJ1-1	CASSFMTGMGTEAFF
TRBV30	TRBJ1-5	CAWSNRDRMDQPQHF
TRBV6-2/TRBV6-3	TRBJ2-5	CASTPWQFPQETQYF
TRBV10-3	TRBJ2-7	CAISELPNREEQYF